This T cell receptor (beta chain) was recovered during a study of T cells in Graves' hyperthyroidism and ophthalmopathy. As regards this clonotype: Its antigen is unidentified.

The study, taken as a whole, reports: Expanded thyroid clonotypes (above 0.001) were mostly also found in blood. A 13 V-J signature model discriminated ophthalmopathy versus stable hyperthyroidism.

The source material, RNA transcripts, was used to amplify TCR beta CDR3 regions. Carried out on the TCR CDR3, a first-round RT-PCR used the HTBI primer set. TCRdb passed the multiplex PCR reads through MiXCR, listing each CDR3 protein once. The sample lists about 180,000 distinct CDR3 sequences; more than 15% were seen once. Patients aged 18 to 65 had newly diagnosed hyperthyroidism lasting under 2 months. Germline CDR1 SGHAT, CDR2 FQNNGV. The CDR3 runs 15 residues. V was cut by 4 bases and J by 0 bases, with 13 bases left in between. The clonotype originates from a woman aged 45-60 years with Graves' hyperthyroidism. Sequencing used blood. The rearrangement links TRBV11-2 to TRBJ2-7; D unresolved. Here the CDR3 reads CASSSLARSSYEQYF. In DNA form, the CDR3 reads TGTGCCAGCAGCTCGTTGGCAAGGAGCTCCTACGAGCAGTACTTC.